Below are 30 T cell receptor beta chains sequenced from a single sample in a study of cytomegalovirus exposure and HLA in healthy donors. Primers: 60 Vbeta forward and 13 Jbeta reverse. The assay was immunoSEQ multiplex PCR, and TCRdb's table has in-frame clones only and misses some. The data contain about 160,000 clones, around 77% of them singletons. What was sequenced was PBMCs. All receptors come from a man aged 30 to 45 in good health and CMV-seropositive.

This chain links TRBV2 with TRBJ1-5; 9 bases align to TRBD1. Germline loops: CDR1 SNHLY, CDR2 FYNNEI. The CDR3 totals 12 residues. Trimming cost V 8 bases and J 5 bases; bases outside gene matches: 1. The CDR3 DNA reads as TGTGCCAGCTGGGACAGGGATCAGCCCCAGCATTTT. Protein product: CASWDRDQPQHF.

This sequence joins TRBV6-5 and TRBJ1-5, with TRBD1 as a possible D gene (5 bases). CDR3 size: 12 residues. V was pared by 7 bases and J by 6 bases, with 10 bases between. CDR1 is MNHEY and CDR2 is SVGAGI in the germline V gene. The CDR3 sequence: CASKRTGQPQHF. The CDR3 nucleotides read TGTGCCAGCAAGAGAACAGGTCAGCCCCAGCATTTT.

Of note for this clone: At one end, the junction sequence differs from germline, possibly due to a read error. DNA for the CDR3: TGCAGCGTAGATTCGTCCGGGACTAGCCACTTC. Encoded protein: CSVDSSGTSHF. This rearrangement joins TRBV29-1 to TRBJ2-5, with 9 nucleotides matching TRBD2. Germline V CDR1 and CDR2: SQVTM, ANQGSEA. The CDR3 runs 11 residues.

The chain links TRBV30 to TRBJ2-7; no clear D. Germline loops: CDR1 GTSNPN, CDR2 SVGIG (reference sequence). This CDR3 spans 11 amino acids. V lost 5 bases to trimming and J lost 7 bases, with 12 bases between them. The DNA for the CDR3 is TGTGCCTGGTCGGTCCTACGGGAGCAGTACTTC. Protein: CAWSVLREQYF.

The chain links TRBV6-1 to TRBJ1-2; no reliable D call. This CDR3 spans 12 amino acids. Trimming pared 7 bases from V and 6 bases from J, leaving 12 bases between. CDR1 is MNHNS, CDR2 SASEGT, per germline. The CDR3 DNA follows: TGTGCCAGCAAGTGGGTCGGAGATGGCTACACCTTC. It translates to CASKWVGDGYTF.

The chain is built from TRBV28 and TRBJ2-7; TRBD1 matches 8 bases. Trimming cost V 5 bases and J 2 bases; bases outside gene matches: 11. CDR3 length: 16 amino acids. CDR1 MDHEN and CDR2 SYDVKM come from the germline V gene. The CDR3 region is CASSPTPWTGTYEQYF. CDR3 DNA sequence: TGTGCCAGCAGTCCGACCCCCTGGACAGGGACCTACGAGCAGTACTTC.

About this clone itself: Distinct nucleotide sequences in the sample also encode this CDR3. J is TRBJ2-7 and V is TRBV7-2, with 16 bases that match TRBD2. The CDR3 extends over 15 amino acids. The germline gives CDR1 SGHTA, CDR2 FQGNSA. Trimming removed 3 bases from V and 4 bases from J; junction bases left unmatched: 0. DNA of the CDR3: TGTGCCAGCAGCTTGGGACTAGCGGGGGGGTACGAGCAGTACTTC. Translation gives CASSLGLAGGYEQYF.

The chain uses TRBV28 and TRBJ2-1, with D possibly being TRBD1 (6 bases). The germline V and J ends were trimmed by 8 bases and 5 bases, with 10 bases remaining between them. The CDR3 has 12 amino acids. Germline V gives CDR1 MDHEN, CDR2 SYDVKM. CDR3 in DNA: TGTGCCAGCCGACCAGGGGACAATGAGCAGTTCTTC. Amino acid sequence: CASRPGDNEQFF.

Only a few counts were recorded for this clone. This chain joins TRBV5-1 and TRBJ2-5; TRBD1 is a possible D gene (7 bases). Trimming left V 4 bases short and J 5 bases short, with 15 bases between. There are 14 residues in the CDR3. CDR1 and CDR2 (germline): SGHRS, YFSETQ. The CDR3 DNA reads as TGCGCCAGCAGCCCGGGACAGAGCGGGGAGACCCAGTACTTC. Protein sequence: CASSPGQSGETQYF.

This clone was observed a single time. This chain connects TRBV28 to TRBJ2-7, with 8 bases identical to TRBD2. The CDR3 is made up of 14 amino acids. V shed 5 bases and J 2 bases; nucleotides not matched to a gene: 5. Per the germline V gene, CDR1 is MDHEN and CDR2 is SYDVKM. Here the CDR3 DNA reads TGTGCCAGCAGTCCCCGGGGGGGCCCCTACGAGCAGTACTTC. Encoded protein: CASSPRGGPYEQYF.

The chain links TRBV5-1 to TRBJ1-4; TRBD1 matches at 8 bases. CDR1 is SGHRS and CDR2 is YFSETQ in the germline V gene. The V gene end was trimmed by 8 bases and the J gene end by 5 bases; junction bases not matched to a gene: 5. The CDR3 consists of 13 residues. This CDR3 reads CARDREQNEKLFF. DNA of the CDR3: TGCGCCAGGGACAGGGAACAAAATGAAAAACTGTTTTTT. The full variable domain, completed using reference TRBV5-1 and TRBJ1-4, is KAGVTQTPRYLIKTRGQQVTLSCSPISGHRSVSWYQQTPGQGLQFLFEYFSETQRNKGNFPGRFSGRQFSNSRSEMNVSTLELGDSALYLCARDREQNEKLFFGSGTQLSVL.

The CDR3: CASSPQGDQPQHF. As DNA, the CDR3 is TGTGCCAGCAGCCCACAGGGAGATCAGCCCCAGCATTTT. The chain combines TRBV7-6 with TRBJ1-5, with a weak D call TRBD1 (6 bases). CDR3 size: 13 residues. CDR1 and CDR2 from the germline V gene are SGHVS and FNYEAQ. The V end lost 5 bases, the J end lost 5 bases, and 10 bases lay between the germline ends.

The table lists this clone with a few counts. The rearrangement joins TRBV7-3 to TRBJ2-6; the match to TRBD1 covers 11 bases. Germline V gene sequence: CDR1 SGHTA, CDR2 FQGTGA. There are 18 residues in the CDR3. Trimming cost V 7 bases and J 4 bases; bases outside gene matches: 12. In DNA, the CDR3 is TGTGCCAGCACTCTGGCCGGACAGGGGGCGGTCGGGGCCAACGTCCTGACTTTC. Protein: CASTLAGQGAVGANVLTF.

V and J are TRBV7-9 and TRBJ2-3; D unclear. Germline V gives CDR1 SEHNR, CDR2 FQNEAQ (reference sequence). Trimming shortened V by 2 bases and J by 6 bases, and 9 bases separated the two germline ends. The CDR3 has 13 residues. The CDR3, as DNA: TGTGCCAGCAGCTTACAGGATGGGGATACGCAGTATTTT. Translation gives CASSLQDGDTQYF.

This chain joins TRBV6-5 and TRBJ2-7; tentatively, D is TRBD2 (7 bases). From germline, CDR1 is MNHEY and CDR2 SVGAGI. V lost 8 bases, J lost 1 base, and 15 bases lay in between. The CDR3 covers 14 residues. In DNA form, the CDR3 reads TGTGCCAGCCGTTCCGGGGGGACATCCTACGAGCAGTACTTC. It yields the protein CASRSGGTSYEQYF.

The genes are TRBV6-5 and TRBJ1-5; perhaps TRBD1 as D (5 bases). CDR1 MNHEY and CDR2 SVGAGI come from the germline V gene. There are 14 residues in the CDR3. V was cut by 6 bases and J by 3 bases, with 12 bases left in between. The CDR3 DNA follows: TGTGCCAGCAGGGGGGGAGGGTTCAATCAGCCCCAGCATTTT. It specifies CASRGGGFNQPQHF.

The J gene is TRBJ2-1, the V gene TRBV5-4; TRBD2 agrees at 7 bases. The V gene end was trimmed by 4 bases and the J gene end by 1 base; junction bases not matched to a gene: 8. The CDR3 covers 16 residues. Germline-derived CDR1 and CDR2 are SGHNT and YYREEE (reference sequence). The CDR3 nucleotides read TGTGCCAGCAGCGGAAAGACTAGCCCTTCCTACAATGAGCAGTTCTTC. Translation: CASSGKTSPSYNEQFF.

The chain joins TRBV10-3 to TRBJ2-5; TRBD2 might be the D (6 bases). V dropped 3 bases and J dropped 4 bases, with 18 bases sitting between them. This CDR3 contains 16 residues. Per the germline V gene, CDR1 is ENHRY and CDR2 is SYGVKD. The CDR3 nucleotides read TGTGCCATCAGTGATGATCCGGGGGAGATGGGAGAGACCCAGTACTTC. Protein sequence: CAISDDPGEMGETQYF.

This clone has more than one count but fewer than ten. V gene TRBV5-6 combines with J gene TRBJ1-1; 7 bases map to TRBD1. The V segment lost 4 bases and the J segment 5 bases; nucleotides outside the gene matches: 14. Germline values: CDR1 SGHDT, CDR2 YYEEEE. The CDR3 totals 16 residues. CDR3 in DNA: TGTGCCAGCAGCGTCCCAAGACACAGGGGAAGTACTGAAGCTTTCTTT. This encodes CASSVPRHRGSTEAFF.

This chain joins TRBV29-1 and TRBJ2-2, with 15 bases matching TRBD2. Per the germline V gene, CDR1 is SQVTM and CDR2 is ANQGSEA. CDR3 length equals 19 residues. V shed 2 bases and J 1 base; nucleotides not matched to a gene: 8. The CDR3 sequence is CSVESPLGLAGGNTGELFF. CDR3 nucleotide sequence: TGCAGCGTTGAAAGCCCCCTGGGACTAGCGGGGGGGAACACCGGGGAGCTGTTTTTT.

The rearrangement joins TRBV13 to TRBJ2-7; 10 bases map to TRBD1. After removal of 5 bases from V and 2 bases from J, the junction contained 3 bases not matched to a gene. The CDR3 runs to 14 residues. Germline CDR1 reads PRHDT; CDR2 reads FYEKMQ (reference sequence). CDR3 sequence (DNA): TGTGCCAGCAGCCTCGGACAGGGGGCCTACGAGCAGTACTTC. Protein sequence: CASSLGQGAYEQYF.

Turning to this clone: Other nucleotide sequences in the sample specify the same CDR3. The chain joins TRBV5-1 to TRBJ2-3; the match to TRBD1 covers 9 bases. The CDR3 is 15 residues long. Trimming removed 4 bases from V and 2 bases from J; junction bases left unmatched: 5. The V gene's germline CDR1 is SGHRS and CDR2 YFSETQ. The CDR3 bases are TGCGCCAGCAGCCTGGACAGGGGAGACACAGATACGCAGTATTTT. It codes for CASSLDRGDTDTQYF.

This clone was counted once. CDR3 coding DNA: TGTGCCAGCGTTACAGGCGGGGAGGGCAATCAGCCCCAGCATTTT. It translates to CASVTGGEGNQPQHF. The chain employs TRBV28 and TRBJ1-5; weak D call: TRBD1 (5 bases). The CDR3 has 15 amino acids. V was shortened by 8 bases and J by 2 bases, with 16 bases between the two germline ends. Germline V gene lookup returns CDR1 MDHEN and CDR2 SYDVKM.

The rearrangement joins TRBV10-1 to TRBJ1-4; D is unresolved. CDR3 length: 13 residues. CDR1 and CDR2 from the germline V gene are WNHNN and SYGVQD (reference sequence). V was pared by 6 bases and J by 3 bases, with 8 bases between. CDR3 region: CASSREPNEKLFF. In DNA form, the CDR3 reads TGCGCCAGCAGCCGGGAACCTAATGAAAAACTGTTTTTT.

The rearrangement joins TRBV9 to TRBJ1-1, with D unclear. CDR1 and CDR2 from the germline V gene are SGDLS and YYNGEE. The CDR3 sequence is 14 residues long. The ends were cut back, 6 bases at V and 1 base at J, with 13 bases in the middle. CDR3 nucleotides: TGTGCCAGCACCACTACAAGAGCGAACACTGAAGCTTTCTTT. Protein product: CASTTTRANTEAFF.

The CDR3 coding sequence is TGTGCCATCAGTCAAAACCACCAGTTCACCTACGAGCAGTACTTC. It codes for CAISQNHQFTYEQYF. The chain links TRBV10-3 to TRBJ2-7, with unresolved D. The V gene lost 5 bases and the J gene lost 2 bases, with 16 bases spanning the gap. The CDR3 loop spans 15 amino acids. Germline assignment: CDR1 ENHRY and CDR2 SYGVKD.

The gene calls are TRBV6-4 and TRBJ2-1; D may be TRBD2 (6 bases). Trimming took off 6 bases at V and 9 bases at J, with 21 bases between the two ends. The CDR3 length is 15 residues. Germline V CDR1 and CDR2: MRHNA, SNTAGT. The CDR3 DNA sequence: TGTGCCAGCAGCGAAGGGACTGGGGCCCAGGGTGAGCAGTTCTTC. Encoded protein: CASSEGTGAQGEQFF.

This sequence joins TRBV7-7 and TRBJ2-2, with 7 nucleotides matching TRBD1. V shed 3 bases and J 5 bases; nucleotides not matched to a gene: 3. Per the germline V gene, CDR1 is SSHAT and CDR2 is FNYEAQ (reference sequence). The CDR3 totals 14 residues. CDR3 DNA: TGTGCCAGCAGCTTCGAGACAGGGACCGGGGAGCTGTTTTTT. It translates to CASSFETGTGELFF.

The chain links TRBV5-1 to TRBJ2-3; TRBD1 agrees at 8 bases. With 7 bases clipped from V and 2 bases from J, the junction kept 3 bases outside the gene matches. The CDR3 runs 13 residues. Germline V gives CDR1 SGHRS, CDR2 YFSETQ. The CDR3 region has the DNA TGCGCCAGCTGGACAGGGTTCACAGATACGCAGTATTTT. Amino acids: CASWTGFTDTQYF.

This chain joins TRBV7-6 and TRBJ2-3; 11 bases map to TRBD2. The CDR3 loop spans 15 amino acids. CDR1 SGHVS and CDR2 FNYEAQ come from the germline V gene. V shed 5 bases, J shed 2 bases, and the junction held 3 bases outside the gene matches. In nucleotides, the CDR3 is TGTGCCAGCAGCCTTAGCGGGGGGGACACAGATACGCAGTATTTT. Residues: CASSLSGGDTDTQYF. Full variable domain (outside the CDR3, taken from reference TRBV7-6 and TRBJ2-3): GAGVSQSPRYKVTKRGQDVALRCDPISGHVSLYWYRQALGQGPEFLTYFNYEAQQDKSGLPNDRFSAERPEGSISTLTIQRTEQRDSAMYRCASSLSGGDTDTQYFGPGTRLTVL.